Listed below are T cell receptor beta chains from one sample, sequenced in a study of OX40 agonist ivuxolimab in advanced cancers. Sequenced by immunoSEQ multiplex PCR; TCRdb stores in-frame clones only, minus some. The data hold 70,000 to 80,000 clones, with more than 75% observed a single time. The specimen comprised CD4+ or CD8+ T cells sorted from blood, sampled in a trial of the OX40 agonist ivuxolimab. Source of these receptors: an adult with an advanced solid tumor such as melanoma, head and neck, liver or kidney cancer. The CDR3 runs from the conserved cysteine through the conserved F or W. The D gene is left open where the match is weak. The size of a clone is reported for some rows only, either as once, few or many, or as a class for expanded clones.

d_call: .; clone_size: .; j_call: TRBJ1-1; v_call: TRBV19; cdr3_nt: TGTGCCAGTAGTATGACGGTCAACACTGAAGCTTTCTTT; cdr3_aa: CASSMTVNTEAFF
d_call: .; clone_size: .; j_call: TRBJ1-4; v_call: TRBV19; cdr3_nt: TGTGCCAGTAGTATAGAAGGCCGGGATGAAAAACTGTTTTTT; cdr3_aa: CASSIEGRDEKLFF
d_call: TRBD1; clone_size: .; j_call: TRBJ2-5; v_call: TRBV10-3; cdr3_nt: TGTGCCATCAGTCAATCCGGGACAGGGGGGATGGAGACCCAGTACTTC; cdr3_aa: CAISQSGTGGMETQYF
d_call: .; clone_size: once; j_call: TRBJ2-1; v_call: TRBV6-6; cdr3_nt: TGTGCCAGCATGCAGTCCTCTACCTACAATGAGCAGTTCTTC; cdr3_aa: CASMQSSTYNEQFF
d_call: .; clone_size: .; j_call: TRBJ1-1; v_call: TRBV9; cdr3_nt: TGTGCCAGCAGCGTAGTTCTGGCAGGGAACACTGAAGCTTTCTTT; cdr3_aa: CASSVVLAGNTEAFF
d_call: TRBD2; clone_size: .; j_call: TRBJ2-7; v_call: TRBV6-9; cdr3_nt: TGTGCCAGCGGCCCGGGGGGGCCCCTGCTTGAGCAGTACTTC; cdr3_aa: CASGPGGPLLEQYF
d_call: .; clone_size: .; j_call: TRBJ1-4; v_call: TRBV6-5; cdr3_nt: TGTGCCAGCAGTGGACGCGGGGCAACTAATGAAAAACTGTTTTTT; cdr3_aa: CASSGRGATNEKLFF
d_call: TRBD2; clone_size: .; j_call: TRBJ2-1; v_call: TRBV29-1; cdr3_nt: TGCAGCGTTGTCCGGGGGGTGGGCTCCTACAATGAGCAGTTCTTC; cdr3_aa: CSVVRGVGSYNEQFF
d_call: TRBD2; clone_size: .; j_call: TRBJ2-5; v_call: TRBV19; cdr3_nt: TGTGCCAGTAGTTTCATAGCGGGATGGGGCCAAGAGACCCAGTACTTC; cdr3_aa: CASSFIAGWGQETQYF
d_call: .; clone_size: .; j_call: TRBJ2-6; v_call: TRBV5-1; cdr3_nt: TGCGCCAGCAGCTGGGCCGCTGGGGCCAACGTCCTGACTTTC; cdr3_aa: CASSWAAGANVLTF
d_call: .; clone_size: .; j_call: TRBJ2-7; v_call: TRBV7-9; cdr3_nt: TGTGCCAGCAGCGTACAGGGTTCCTACGAGCAGTACTTC; cdr3_aa: CASSVQGSYEQYF
d_call: .; clone_size: .; j_call: TRBJ1-2; v_call: TRBV28; cdr3_nt: TGTGCCAGCAACTTCCCCGGGACAAACTATGGCTACACCTTC; cdr3_aa: CASNFPGTNYGYTF
d_call: TRBD1; clone_size: few; j_call: TRBJ1-1; v_call: TRBV5-1; cdr3_nt: TGCGCCAGCAGCTGGGACAGGGGAAACACTGAAGCTTTCTTT; cdr3_aa: CASSWDRGNTEAFF
d_call: .; clone_size: .; j_call: TRBJ2-3; v_call: TRBV15; cdr3_nt: TGTGCCACCAGCAGAGGGGACAAAAACACAGATACGCAGTATTTT; cdr3_aa: CATSRGDKNTDTQYF
d_call: TRBD1; clone_size: .; j_call: TRBJ1-1; v_call: TRBV5-4; cdr3_nt: TGTGCCAGCAGCCCAGGACAGGGCACTGAAGCTTTCTTT; cdr3_aa: CASSPGQGTEAFF
d_call: TRBD2; clone_size: many; j_call: TRBJ2-7; v_call: TRBV2; cdr3_nt: TGTGCCAGCAGAATGGAAGCGGGACTTTCCTACGAGCAGTACTTC; cdr3_aa: CASRMEAGLSYEQYF
d_call: .; clone_size: .; j_call: TRBJ1-2; v_call: TRBV5-1; cdr3_nt: TGCGCCAGCAGCTCCGGAGATGGCTACACCTTC; cdr3_aa: CASSSGDGYTF
d_call: TRBD2; clone_size: .; j_call: TRBJ2-7; v_call: TRBV10-2; cdr3_nt: TGCGCCAGCAAGTTTGCGGGAGGGTCCGGGCGCCAATACGAGCAGTACTTC; cdr3_aa: CASKFAGGSGRQYEQYF
d_call: TRBD1; clone_size: .; j_call: TRBJ2-7; v_call: TRBV7-9; cdr3_nt: TGTGCCAGCAGCCCAGGGACAGGGAGGGCGTACGAGCAGTACTTC; cdr3_aa: CASSPGTGRAYEQYF
d_call: TRBD2; clone_size: .; j_call: TRBJ2-1; v_call: TRBV4-2; cdr3_nt: TGTGCCAGCAGCCAAGCCCCCACTAGCGGGAGAGGAGACAATGAGCAGTTCTTC; cdr3_aa: CASSQAPTSGRGDNEQFF
d_call: .; clone_size: .; j_call: TRBJ1-1; v_call: TRBV28; cdr3_nt: TGTGCCAGCAGTTTCCCCTTCCGGACGGACACTGAAGCTTTCTTT; cdr3_aa: CASSFPFRTDTEAFF
d_call: .; clone_size: .; j_call: TRBJ1-2; v_call: TRBV11-2; cdr3_nt: TGTGCCAGCAGCTCCGCAGGGACTAATGGCTACACCTTC; cdr3_aa: CASSSAGTNGYTF
d_call: TRBD2; clone_size: .; j_call: TRBJ2-1; v_call: TRBV27; cdr3_nt: TGTGCCAGCAGTTTCGGGCTAGCGGGGAATGAGCAGTTCTTC; cdr3_aa: CASSFGLAGNEQFF
d_call: .; clone_size: .; j_call: TRBJ1-1; v_call: TRBV28; cdr3_nt: TGTGCCAGCAGTTTAGAGGCCGGGGGGCGCACTGAAGCTTTCTTT; cdr3_aa: CASSLEAGGRTEAFF